This TCR beta chain appears in the sequencing data of a study of T-cell memory formation after mild COVID-19. Study observations and caveats: CD4+ bias marked clones expanding day 15 to 37, unlike balanced contracting clones.

The junction had 8 bases not matched to a gene; V was cut back by 4 bases and J by 10 bases. The germline V gene has CDR1 SGHRS and CDR2 YFSETQ. CDR3 length: 15 residues. This clonotype has only a few counts. Its matching antigen is unknown. Employing constant-segment primers, 5'RACE generated TCR alpha and TCR beta cDNA libraries bearing sample barcodes and UMIs. One entry per CDR3 protein results from TCRdb running MiXCR on the 5' RACE reads. The sample holds some 280,000 distinct CDR3 sequences, 16% seen once. The chain has TRBV5-1 and TRBJ1-6; 10 positions agree with TRBD1. The source is a man younger than 35 who had mild COVID-19 (a few samples of this study predate the infection). Cell type and time point are not known. The specimen sequenced was PBMCs or a T cell subset sorted from them (not recorded which). CDR3 amino acids: CASSGGTGVYSPLHF. The CDR3 coding sequence is TGCGCCAGCAGCGGGGGGACAGGGGTTTACTCACCCCTCCACTTT.